These T cell receptor beta chains were read from a single sample in a study of T cell responses to AZD1222 COVID-19 vaccine. The protocol was immunoSEQ multiplex PCR, while the TCRdb copy is restricted to in-frame clones and leaves out a portion. This sample has 120,000 to 150,000 clones, with about 87% found just once. Specimen: peripheral blood, collected on day 0 of AZD1222 vaccination. The source of these receptors is an adult in good health. The CDR3 runs from the conserved cysteine through the conserved F or W.

V	J	CDR3
TRBV12-3/TRBV12-4	TRBJ1-5	CASSLGEPQHF
TRBV11-1	TRBJ2-7	CASSLNAPTYEQYF
TRBV19	TRBJ2-3	CASSPIPGQGTDTQYF
TRBV4-1	TRBJ1-2	CASSQGNRARYGYTF
TRBV28	TRBJ1-2	CASSPFGTQANYGYTF
TRBV7-2	TRBJ2-2	CASSLERPPGELFF
TRBV7-8	TRBJ2-2	CASSPPSGGQYGELFF
TRBV4-1	TRBJ1-1	CASSQEGTGLPEAFF
TRBV5-1	TRBJ1-2	CASSLAAGRKGYTF
TRBV12-3/TRBV12-4	TRBJ1-2	CASSATGGNGYTF
TRBV11-2	TRBJ1-4	CASSAGILANEKLFF
TRBV4-1	TRBJ2-2	CASSPGGLVTGELFF
TRBV18	TRBJ2-7	CASSPPSGGNEQYF
TRBV6-5	TRBJ1-5	CASRDDRGGNQPQHF
TRBV14	TRBJ2-5	CASSQNPGRAFQETQYF
TRBV19	TRBJ1-4	CASSIGTDKLFF
TRBV27	TRBJ2-7	CASSPLGGPQGSYEQYF
TRBV11-2	TRBJ2-1	CASSLLEFEQFF
TRBV30	TRBJ2-2	CASSLLRVTGELFF
TRBV15	TRBJ2-6	CATSRDDRGANVLTF
TRBV9	TRBJ1-1	CASSVDGRASEAFF
TRBV9	TRBJ2-1	CASSTGTSNGNEQFF
TRBV28	TRBJ2-2	CASSFPGSGTGELFF
TRBV19	TRBJ2-1	CASRGTGTNEQFF
TRBV29-1	TRBJ1-1	CSANRADTEAFF
TRBV4-3	TRBJ1-1	CASSHGRGDNTEAFF
TRBV6-2/TRBV6-3	TRBJ1-5	CASSPQGKAHQPQHF
TRBV28	TRBJ1-2	CASSLIGGYGYTF
TRBV9	TRBJ1-5	CASSSHQGNQPQHF
TRBV30	TRBJ1-5	CAWGGQADQPQHF
TRBV4-1	TRBJ2-1	CASSQVGQLYEQFF
TRBV7-9	TRBJ2-2	CASSSKPGPGELFF
TRBV28	TRBJ1-1	CASSLTGKQYEAFF
TRBV7-6	TRBJ1-1	CASSFGEGGAEAFF
TRBV12-3/TRBV12-4	TRBJ1-6	CASSLAGVSPLHF
TRBV7-2	TRBJ2-5	CASSWTGTSGSQETQYF
TRBV24-1	TRBJ2-2	CATRSRDTSTGELFF
TRBV4-1	TRBJ2-6	CASSPLGGVGANVLTF
TRBV9	TRBJ1-1	CARKVFFPWTGTEAFF
TRBV7-3	TRBJ2-5	CASSLNRRETQYF
TRBV7-9	TRBJ2-1	CASSQAKNEQFF
TRBV6-6	TRBJ1-4	CASSRGTGVNEKLFF
TRBV28	TRBJ2-7	CASSLEAGGPESYEQYF
TRBV19	TRBJ1-2	CASSIADARYTF
TRBV19	TRBJ1-2	CASSRRQQGDYGYTF
TRBV11-2	TRBJ1-4	CASSLEGGTTNEKLFF
TRBV18	TRBJ1-1	CASSPPGLFDSPNTEAFF
TRBV5-1	TRBJ2-6	CASSLAPAGPYSGGANVLTF
TRBV6-2/TRBV6-3	TRBJ1-2	CASSFQDRGYGYTF
TRBV29-1	TRBJ2-5	CSVGPSTMETQYF
TRBV19	TRBJ1-4	CASSLGQGWEKLFF
TRBV20-1	TRBJ1-1	CSGQGGPEAFF